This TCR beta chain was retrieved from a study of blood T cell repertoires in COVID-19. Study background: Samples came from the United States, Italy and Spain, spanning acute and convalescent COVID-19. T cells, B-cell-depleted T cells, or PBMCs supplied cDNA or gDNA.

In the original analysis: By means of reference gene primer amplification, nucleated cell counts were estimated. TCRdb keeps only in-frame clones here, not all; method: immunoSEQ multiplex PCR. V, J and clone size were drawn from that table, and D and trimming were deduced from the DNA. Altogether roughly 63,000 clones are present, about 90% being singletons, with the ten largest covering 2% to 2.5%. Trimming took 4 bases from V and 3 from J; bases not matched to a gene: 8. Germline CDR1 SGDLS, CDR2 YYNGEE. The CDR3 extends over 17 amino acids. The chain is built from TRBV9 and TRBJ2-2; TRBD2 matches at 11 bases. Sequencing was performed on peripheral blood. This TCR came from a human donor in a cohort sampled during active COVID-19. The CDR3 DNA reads TGTGCCAGCAGCCCCCGTACTAGCGGGAGATACACCGGGGAGCTGTTTTTT. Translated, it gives CASSPRTSGRYTGELFF.